The TCR beta chain under discussion was sequenced for a study of early T cells in non-severe SARS-CoV-2 infection. The V gene's germline CDR1 is DFQATT and CDR2 SNEGSKA (reference sequence). The CDR3 sequence is 20 residues long. V lost 4 bases, J lost 5 bases, and 21 bases stayed unmatched. MiXCR, run by TCRdb on the 5' RACE reads, gives a single entry per CDR3 protein. The table lists 100,000 or so distinct CDR3 sequences, roughly 17% of them singletons. V usage is TRBV20-1 and J usage is TRBJ2-3; 13 nucleotides line up with TRBD2. This clonotype originated in an adult who was a healthcare worker with PCR-confirmed SARS-CoV-2 infection or an uninfected control (not recorded which). Sequences were derived from whole blood, sampled at baseline. CDR3 residues: CSATPLPGLAGNGPGDTQYF. The CDR3 nucleotides are TGCAGTGCTACCCCTCTACCGGGACTAGCGGGGAACGGGCCGGGAGATACGCAGTATTTT.